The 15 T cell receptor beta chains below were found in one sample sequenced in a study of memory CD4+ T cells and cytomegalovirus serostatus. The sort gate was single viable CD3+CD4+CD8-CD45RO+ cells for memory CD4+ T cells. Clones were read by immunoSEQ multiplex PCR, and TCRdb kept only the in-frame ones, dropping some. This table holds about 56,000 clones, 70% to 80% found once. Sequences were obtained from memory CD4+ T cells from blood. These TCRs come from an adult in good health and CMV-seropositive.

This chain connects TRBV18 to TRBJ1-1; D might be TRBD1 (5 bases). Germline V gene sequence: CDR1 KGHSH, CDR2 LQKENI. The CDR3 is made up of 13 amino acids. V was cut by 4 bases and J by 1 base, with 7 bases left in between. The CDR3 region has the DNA TGTGCCAGCTCACAAACAGGGAACACTGAAGCTTTCTTT. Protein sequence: CASSQTGNTEAFF. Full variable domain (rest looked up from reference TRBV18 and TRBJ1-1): NAGVMQNPRHLVRRRGQEARLRCSPMKGHSHVYWYRQLPEEGLKFMVYLQKENIIDESGMPKERFSAEFPKEGPSILRIQQVVRGDSAAYFCASSQTGNTEAFFGQGTRLTVV.

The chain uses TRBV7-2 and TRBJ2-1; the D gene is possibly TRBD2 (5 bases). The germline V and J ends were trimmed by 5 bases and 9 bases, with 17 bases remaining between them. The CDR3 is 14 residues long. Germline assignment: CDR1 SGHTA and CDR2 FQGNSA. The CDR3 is CASSPERQVGEQFF. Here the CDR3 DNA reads TGTGCCAGCAGCCCAGAGCGGCAGGTTGGTGAGCAGTTCTTC.

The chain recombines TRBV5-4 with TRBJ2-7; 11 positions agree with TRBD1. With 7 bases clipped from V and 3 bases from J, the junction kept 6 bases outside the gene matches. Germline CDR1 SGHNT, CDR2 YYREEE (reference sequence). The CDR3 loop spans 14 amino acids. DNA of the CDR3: TGTGCCAGCCGGGGGGACAGGGGGGTCTACGAGCAGTACGTC. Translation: CASRGDRGVYEQYV.

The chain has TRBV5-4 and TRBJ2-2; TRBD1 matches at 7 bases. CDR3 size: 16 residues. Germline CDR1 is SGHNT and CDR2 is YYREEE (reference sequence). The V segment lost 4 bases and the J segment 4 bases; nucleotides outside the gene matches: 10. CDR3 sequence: CASSRDRVFGTGELFF. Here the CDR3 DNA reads TGTGCCAGCAGCCGCGACAGGGTATTCGGCACCGGGGAGCTGTTTTTT.

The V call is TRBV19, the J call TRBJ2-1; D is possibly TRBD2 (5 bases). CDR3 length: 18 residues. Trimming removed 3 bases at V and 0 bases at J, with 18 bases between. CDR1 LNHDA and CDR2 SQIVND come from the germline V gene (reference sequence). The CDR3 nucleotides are TGTGCCAGTAGTATCTGGGCCCCTACCGCGGGCTCCTACAATGAGCAGTTCTTC. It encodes CASSIWAPTAGSYNEQFF.

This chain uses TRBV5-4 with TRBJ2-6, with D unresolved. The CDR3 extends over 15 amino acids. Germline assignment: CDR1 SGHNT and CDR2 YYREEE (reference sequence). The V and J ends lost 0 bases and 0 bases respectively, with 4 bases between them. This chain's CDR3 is CASSLGSSGANVLTF. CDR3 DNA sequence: TGTGCCAGCAGCTTGGGAAGCTCTGGGGCCAACGTCCTGACTTTC. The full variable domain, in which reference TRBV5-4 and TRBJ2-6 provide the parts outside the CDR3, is ETGVTQSPTHLIKTRGQQVTLRCSSQSGHNTVSWYQQALGQGPQFIFQYYREEENGRGNFPPRFSGLQFPNYSSELNVNALELDDSALYLCASSLGSSGANVLTFGAGSRLTVL.

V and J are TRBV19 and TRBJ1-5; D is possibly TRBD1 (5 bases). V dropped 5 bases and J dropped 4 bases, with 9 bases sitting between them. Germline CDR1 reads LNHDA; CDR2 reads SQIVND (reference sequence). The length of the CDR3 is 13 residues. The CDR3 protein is CASSEGTNQPQHF. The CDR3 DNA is TGTGCCAGTAGTGAGGGGACGAATCAGCCCCAGCATTTT.

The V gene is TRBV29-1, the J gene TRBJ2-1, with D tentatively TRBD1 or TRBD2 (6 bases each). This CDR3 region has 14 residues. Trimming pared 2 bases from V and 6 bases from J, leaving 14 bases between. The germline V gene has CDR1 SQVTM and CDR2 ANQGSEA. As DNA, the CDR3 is TGCAGCGTTGAAATTGGGGGGCAGATCAATGAGCAGTTCTTC. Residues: CSVEIGGQINEQFF.

The CDR3 DNA is TGTGCCACGATGCCCGGGGACACCTCCTACGAGCAGTACGTC. Translating it yields CATMPGDTSYEQYV. V gene TRBV10-3 combines with J gene TRBJ2-7, with D possibly matching TRBD1 (6 bases). The V gene lost 10 bases and the J gene lost 0 bases, with 16 bases spanning the gap. The V gene's germline CDR1 is ENHRY and CDR2 SYGVKD. The CDR3 has 14 residues.

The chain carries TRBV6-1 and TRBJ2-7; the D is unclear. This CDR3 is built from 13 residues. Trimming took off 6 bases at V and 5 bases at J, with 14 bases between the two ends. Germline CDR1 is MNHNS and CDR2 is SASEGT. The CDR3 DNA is TGTGCCAGCAGAGCCTTCGCCATGGACGAGCAGTACTTC. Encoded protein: CASRAFAMDEQYF.

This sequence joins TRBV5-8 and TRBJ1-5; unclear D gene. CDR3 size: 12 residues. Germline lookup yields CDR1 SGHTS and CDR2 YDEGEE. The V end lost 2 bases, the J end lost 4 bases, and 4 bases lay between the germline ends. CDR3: CASSLQNQPQHF. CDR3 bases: TGTGCCAGCAGCTTACAAAATCAGCCCCAGCATTTT.

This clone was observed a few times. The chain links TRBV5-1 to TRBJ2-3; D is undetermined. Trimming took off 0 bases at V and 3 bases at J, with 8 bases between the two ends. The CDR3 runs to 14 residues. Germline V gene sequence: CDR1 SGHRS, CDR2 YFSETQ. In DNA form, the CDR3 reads TGCGCCAGCAGCTTGGCCTACCGTACAGATACGCAGTATTTT. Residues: CASSLAYRTDTQYF.

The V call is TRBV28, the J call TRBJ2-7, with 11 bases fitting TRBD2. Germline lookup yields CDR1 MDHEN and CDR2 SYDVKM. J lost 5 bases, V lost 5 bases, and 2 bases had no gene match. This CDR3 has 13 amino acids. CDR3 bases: TGTGCCAGCAGTCTAGCGGGAGGCCACGAGCAGTACTTC. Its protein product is CASSLAGGHEQYF.

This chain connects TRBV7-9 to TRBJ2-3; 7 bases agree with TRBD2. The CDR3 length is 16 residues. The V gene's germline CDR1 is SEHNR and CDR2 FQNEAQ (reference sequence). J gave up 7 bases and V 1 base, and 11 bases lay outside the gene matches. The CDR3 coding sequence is TGTGCCAGCAGCTTAGTTTCGGGCACTAGCGCTCATACGCAGTATTTT. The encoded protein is CASSLVSGTSAHTQYF.

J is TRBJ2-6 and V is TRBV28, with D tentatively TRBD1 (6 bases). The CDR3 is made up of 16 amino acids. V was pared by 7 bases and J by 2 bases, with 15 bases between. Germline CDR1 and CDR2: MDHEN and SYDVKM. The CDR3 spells CASIDRTPTGANVLTF. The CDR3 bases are TGTGCCAGCATCGACAGGACCCCCACTGGGGCCAACGTCCTGACTTTC.